This passage covers 10 T cell receptor beta chains from one sample sequenced in a study of cytomegalovirus exposure and HLA in healthy donors. The PCR contained 60 Vbeta and 13 Jbeta primers. Sequenced by immunoSEQ multiplex PCR; TCRdb stores in-frame clones only, minus some. Of approximately 190,000 clones listed, about four fifths are singletons. Material for sequencing was PBMCs. These TCRs come from a woman younger than 45 in good health and CMV-seropositive.

This chain joins TRBV7-2 and TRBJ1-4; tentatively, D is TRBD1 (5 bases). The CDR3 has 12 amino acids. Germline CDR1 SGHTA, CDR2 FQGNSA. V dropped 8 bases and J dropped 4 bases, with 8 bases sitting between them. The DNA for the CDR3 is TGTGCCAGCCGACAGTTTAATGAAAAACTGTTTTTT. Amino acid sequence: CASRQFNEKLFF.

The chain couples TRBV5-4 to TRBJ1-5; weak D call: TRBD1 (6 bases). Trimming pared 0 bases from V and 2 bases from J, leaving 9 bases between. CDR1 and CDR2 from the germline V gene are SGHNT and YYREEE (reference sequence). The CDR3 extends over 15 amino acids. The CDR3 DNA sequence: TGTGCCAGCAGCTTGGCCGGACAGCGCAATCAGCCCCAGCATTTT. Its translation: CASSLAGQRNQPQHF. Full variable domain (missing parts from reference TRBV5-4 and TRBJ1-5): ETGVTQSPTHLIKTRGQQVTLRCSSQSGHNTVSWYQQALGQGPQFIFQYYREEENGRGNFPPRFSGLQFPNYSSELNVNALELDDSALYLCASSLAGQRNQPQHFGDGTRLSIL.

The rearrangement links TRBV2 to TRBJ1-2; D gene unclear. CDR1 and CDR2 (germline): SNHLY, FYNNEI. The V end lost 0 bases, the J end lost 0 bases, and 8 bases lay between the germline ends. This CDR3 spans 15 amino acids. The CDR3 is CASSEAQNANYGYTF. The DNA for the CDR3 is TGTGCCAGCAGTGAAGCACAGAATGCTAACTATGGCTACACCTTC.

This sequence joins TRBV19 and TRBJ2-7; no reliable D call. Trimming took 3 bases from V and 1 from J, leaving 13 bases between them. CDR3 length: 15 amino acids. Germline V CDR1 and CDR2: LNHDA, SQIVND (reference sequence). CDR3 bases: TGTGCCAGTAGTATCAGCAGTCTGAGGTCCTACGAGCAGTACTTC. Translating it yields CASSISSLRSYEQYF.

The chain employs TRBV28 and TRBJ1-4, with D possibly being TRBD1 (5 bases). Germline V gene data show CDR1 as MDHEN and CDR2 as SYDVKM. The CDR3 has 16 residues. Between the trimmed V and J ends, which lost 5 bases and 7 bases, there was a span of 20 bases. CDR3 amino acids: CASSPHQGRVREKLFF. The CDR3 region has the DNA TGTGCCAGCAGTCCCCACCAGGGAAGAGTCCGTGAAAAACTGTTTTTT.

Only a few counts were recorded for this clone. The V and J genes are TRBV5-6 and TRBJ2-2; 7 bases line up with TRBD2. Germline V CDR1 and CDR2: SGHDT, YYEEEE. Trimming took 4 bases from V and 1 from J; bases not matched to a gene: 10. The CDR3 has 17 residues. In nucleotides, the CDR3 is TGTGCCAGCAGCATGTTCCCGGGACTATTGAACACCGGGGAGCTGTTTTTT. Residues: CASSMFPGLLNTGELFF.

V is TRBV19 and J is TRBJ2-7; D not resolved. V lost 4 bases to trimming and J lost 5 bases, with 15 bases between them. The CDR3 consists of 14 residues. The germline V gene encodes CDR1 LNHDA and CDR2 SQIVND (reference sequence). DNA for the CDR3: TGTGCCAGTAGTAAAGAACCCCAGTCCGACGAGCAGTACTTC. It translates to CASSKEPQSDEQYF.

The J gene is TRBJ2-1, the V gene TRBV7-9; 13 nucleotides line up with TRBD2. The CDR3 covers 17 residues. Trimming at V came to 5 bases and at J to 5 bases, leaving 9 bases not matched to a gene. Germline values: CDR1 SEHNR, CDR2 FQNEAQ (reference sequence). The CDR3 sequence: CASSAPRLAGGNNEQFF. The CDR3 nucleotides are TGTGCCAGCAGCGCCCCAAGACTAGCGGGAGGAAACAATGAGCAGTTCTTC.

The chain combines TRBV6-5 with TRBJ1-1; no definite D call. Germline assignment: CDR1 MNHEY and CDR2 SVGAGI. V was shortened by 2 bases and J by 10 bases, with 14 bases between the two germline ends. This CDR3 comprises 13 residues. The CDR3 reads CASSYGGRTGAFF. The CDR3 DNA reads as TGTGCCAGCAGTTACGGAGGAAGAACGGGAGCTTTCTTT.

The gene calls are TRBV5-1 and TRBJ2-6; TRBD1 aligns across 7 bases. CDR1 is SGHRS, CDR2 YFSETQ, per germline. The V segment lost 2 bases and the J segment 2 bases; nucleotides outside the gene matches: 13. This CDR3 has 19 residues. The CDR3, as DNA: TGCGCCAGCAGCTTACGTCGGGACAGTATAACCCCTGGGGCCAACGTCCTGACTTTC. Its translation is CASSLRRDSITPGANVLTF.